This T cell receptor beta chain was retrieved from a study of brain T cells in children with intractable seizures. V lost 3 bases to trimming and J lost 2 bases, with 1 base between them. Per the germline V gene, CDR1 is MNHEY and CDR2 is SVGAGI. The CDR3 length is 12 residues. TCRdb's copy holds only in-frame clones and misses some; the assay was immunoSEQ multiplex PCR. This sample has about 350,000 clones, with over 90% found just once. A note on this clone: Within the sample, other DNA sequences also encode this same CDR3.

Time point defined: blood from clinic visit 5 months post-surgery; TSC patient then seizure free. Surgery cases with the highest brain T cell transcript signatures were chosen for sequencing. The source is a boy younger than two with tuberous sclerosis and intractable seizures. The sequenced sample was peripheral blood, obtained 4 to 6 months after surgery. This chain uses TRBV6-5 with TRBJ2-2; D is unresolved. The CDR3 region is CASSYNTGELFF. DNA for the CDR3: TGTGCCAGCAGTTATAACACCGGGGAGCTGTTTTTT.